This T cell receptor (beta chain) originates from a study of blood T cell repertoires in COVID-19. In the original workflow: The assay estimated nucleated cells by amplifying reference gene primers. TCRdb's copy holds only in-frame clones and misses some; the assay was immunoSEQ multiplex PCR. Clone size and V and J calls were adopted from that table, with D and trimming inferred from the DNA. The profile shows 150,000 to 200,000 clones, around three quarters of them singletons. This CDR3 contains 16 residues. V was shortened by 6 bases and J by 0 bases, with 15 bases between the two germline ends. The germline CDR1 and CDR2 sequences are MDHEN and SYDVKM.

What was sequenced was PBMCs or T cells enriched from blood (not recorded which). This rearrangement joins TRBV28 to TRBJ2-1; D may be TRBD1 (6 bases). This clonotype was sampled from a woman between 50 and 59 years old with acute COVID-19. CDR3 nucleotides: TGTGCCAGCAGCCGTGGAGACAGGAGCTCCTACAATGAGCAGTTCTTC. Translation gives CASSRGDRSSYNEQFF.